The subject of this entry is one T cell receptor (beta chain). The antigen remains undetermined. The data were produced by immunoSEQ multiplex PCR, yet TCRdb's version contains in-frame clones alone and is incomplete. The sample carries some 18,000 clones, about 86% recorded once. The source of the sample is a study of OX40 agonist ivuxolimab in advanced cancers. Study background: Mean age about 60 years, range 23 to 79; 82.7% male.

Study-wide findings and caveats: Some of the lowest clonal expansion was seen in partial responders at 0.1-3.0 mg/kg. Low normalized clonal expansion also occurred in some nonresponding patients.

V gave up 0 bases and J gave up 0 bases, with 12 bases separating them. The V gene's germline CDR1 is SGHTA and CDR2 FQGNSA. The CDR3 length is 17 residues. The TCR originated in an adult with an advanced solid tumor such as melanoma, head and neck, liver or kidney cancer. The chain links TRBV7-2 to TRBJ2-1; weak D call: TRBD2 (5 bases). The material was CD4+ or CD8+ T cells sorted from blood, obtained in a trial of the OX40 agonist ivuxolimab. The CDR3 DNA reads as TGTGCCAGCAGCTTAGCGCCGGGGTCAAACTCCTACAATGAGCAGTTCTTC. Amino acid sequence: CASSLAPGSNSYNEQFF.